This T cell receptor (beta chain) was captured in a study of blood T cell repertoires in COVID-19. Study context: In each case, the material was cDNA or gDNA derived from T cells, B-cell-depleted T cells, or PBMCs.

The CDR3 sequence is 17 residues long. The V end was cut by 0 bases, the J end by 4 bases, with 19 bases between. From germline, CDR1 is SGHRS and CDR2 YFSETQ. Authors' processing steps: Reference gene primer amplification gave nucleated cell count estimates. TCRdb keeps only in-frame clones here, not all; method: immunoSEQ multiplex PCR. V, J and clone size are taken as reported in that table, and D and trimming were inferred from the DNA itself. The sample carries around 89,000 clones, approximately 89% recorded once. This TCR derives from a man in his sixties with acute or convalescent COVID-19. The sequencing sample was made of peripheral blood. The chain combines TRBV5-1 with TRBJ2-5; maybe TRBD2 (6 bases). CDR3: CASSLGGVSGGRETQYF. CDR3 nucleotides: TGCGCCAGCAGCTTGGGAGGGGTATCCGGGGGAAGAGAGACCCAGTACTTC.